This TCR beta chain is drawn from a study of T cells in women clearing cervical HPV infection. Background on the study: Controls' single incident HPV16 infection cleared within 12 months without precancer.

All participants had a single incident cervical HPV16 infection, and prevalent HPV16 infections were excluded. Genomic DNA, averaging roughly 1,200 ng per sample, yielded TCR beta CDR3 via immunoSEQ. TCRdb's table, derived via immunoSEQ multiplex PCR, lists solely in-frame clones and lacks some. In total, the table holds about 20,000 clones. Worth noting for this clone: The missing CDR3 end, 3 residues past where the read stops, is filled in from the germline J gene.

Unmatched junction bases numbered 5, after V lost 4 bases and J lost 4 bases. The CDR3 runs 14 residues. Germline assignment: CDR1 SGHTS and CDR2 YDEGEE. The source is a woman aged 18-69 years with a cervical HPV16 infection that either progressed to CIN3+ or cleared (not recorded which). The specimen was blood buffy coat. The V and J genes are TRBV5-8 and TRBJ2-1, with 7 bases aligning to TRBD2. This CDR3 reads CASSPTSQYNEQFF. Partial CDR3 DNA: TGTGCCAGCAGCCCGACTAGCCAGTACAATGAG. Full variable domain (remainder filled in from reference TRBV5-8 and TRBJ2-1): EAGVTQSPTHLIKTRGQQATLRCSPISGHTSVYWYQQALGLGLQFLLWYDEGEERNRGNFPPRFSGRQFPNYSSELNVNALELEDSALYLCASSPTSQYNEQFFGPGTRLTVL.